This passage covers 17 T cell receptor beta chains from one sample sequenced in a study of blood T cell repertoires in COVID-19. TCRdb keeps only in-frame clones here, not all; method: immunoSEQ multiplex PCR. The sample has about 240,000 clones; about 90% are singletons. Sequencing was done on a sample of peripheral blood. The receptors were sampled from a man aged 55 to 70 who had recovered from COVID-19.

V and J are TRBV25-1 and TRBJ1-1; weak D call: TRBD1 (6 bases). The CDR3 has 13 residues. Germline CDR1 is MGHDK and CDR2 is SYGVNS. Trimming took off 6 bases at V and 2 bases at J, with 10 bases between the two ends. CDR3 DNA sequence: TGTGCCAGCAGGTGGACAGAAAACACTGAAGCTTTCTTT. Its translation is CASRWTENTEAFF. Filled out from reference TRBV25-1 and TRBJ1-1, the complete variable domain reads EADIYQTPRYLVIGTGKKITLECSQTMGHDKMYWYQQDPGMELHLIHYSYGVNSTEKGDLSSESTVSRIRTEHFPLTLESARPSHTSQYLCASRWTENTEAFFGQGTRLTVV.

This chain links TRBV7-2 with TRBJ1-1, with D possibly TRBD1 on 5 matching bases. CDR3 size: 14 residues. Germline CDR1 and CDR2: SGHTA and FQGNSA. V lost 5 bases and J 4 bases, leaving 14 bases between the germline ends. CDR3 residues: CASSLARGSTEAFF. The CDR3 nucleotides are TGTGCCAGCAGCCTCGCCCGGGGGAGCACTGAAGCTTTCTTT.

The CDR3: CASSLATGEGQPQHF. CDR3 nucleotides: TGTGCCAGCAGCTTAGCGACAGGGGAAGGCCAGCCCCAGCATTTT. The chain combines TRBV7-9 with TRBJ1-5; 8 bases agree with TRBD1. The CDR3 is 15 residues long. V was pared by 0 bases and J by 7 bases, with 5 bases of the junction left unmatched. Germline loops: CDR1 SEHNR, CDR2 FQNEAQ (reference sequence).

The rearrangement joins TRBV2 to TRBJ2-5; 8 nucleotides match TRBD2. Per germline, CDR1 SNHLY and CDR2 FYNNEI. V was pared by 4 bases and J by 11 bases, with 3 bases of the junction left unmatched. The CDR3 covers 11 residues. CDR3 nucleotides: TGTGCCAGCAGTGTAGCGGGGAGTCAGTACTTC. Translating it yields CASSVAGSQYF.

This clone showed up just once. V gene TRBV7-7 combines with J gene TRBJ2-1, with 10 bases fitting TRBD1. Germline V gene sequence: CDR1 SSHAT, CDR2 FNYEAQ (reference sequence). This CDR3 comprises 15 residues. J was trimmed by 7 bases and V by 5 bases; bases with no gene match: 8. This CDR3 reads CASSPGTGALNEQFF. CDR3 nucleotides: TGTGCCAGCAGCCCCGGGACAGGGGCCCTTAATGAGCAGTTCTTC.

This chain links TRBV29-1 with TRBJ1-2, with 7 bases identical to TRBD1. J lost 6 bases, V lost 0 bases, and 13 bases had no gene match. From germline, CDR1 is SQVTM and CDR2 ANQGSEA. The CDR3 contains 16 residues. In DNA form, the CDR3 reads TGCAGCGTTGAAGACCTCGATTCGACAGGGTATGATGGCTACACCTTC. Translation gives CSVEDLDSTGYDGYTF.

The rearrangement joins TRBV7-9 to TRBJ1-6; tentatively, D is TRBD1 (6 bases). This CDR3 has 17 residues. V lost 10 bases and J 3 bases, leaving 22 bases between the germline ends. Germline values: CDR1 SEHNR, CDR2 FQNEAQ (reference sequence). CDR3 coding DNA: TGTGCCACCCCCGTCTCTCGATGGGACAACTATAATTCACCCCTCCACTTT. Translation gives CATPVSRWDNYNSPLHF.

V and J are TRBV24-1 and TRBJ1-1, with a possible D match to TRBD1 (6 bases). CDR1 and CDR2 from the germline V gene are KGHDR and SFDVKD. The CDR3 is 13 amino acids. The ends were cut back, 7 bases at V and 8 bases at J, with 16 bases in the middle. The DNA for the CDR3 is TGTGCCACCAGGGCTGGCGGGGGCGTCGAAGCTTTCTTT. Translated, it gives CATRAGGGVEAFF.

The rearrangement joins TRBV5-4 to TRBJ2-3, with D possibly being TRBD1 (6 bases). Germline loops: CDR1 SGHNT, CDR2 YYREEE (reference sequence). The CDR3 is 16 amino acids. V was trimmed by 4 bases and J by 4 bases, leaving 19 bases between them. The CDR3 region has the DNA TGTGCCAGCAGCAGGGGGATCAACAAAAAGGCAGATACGCAGTATTTT. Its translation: CASSRGINKKADTQYF.

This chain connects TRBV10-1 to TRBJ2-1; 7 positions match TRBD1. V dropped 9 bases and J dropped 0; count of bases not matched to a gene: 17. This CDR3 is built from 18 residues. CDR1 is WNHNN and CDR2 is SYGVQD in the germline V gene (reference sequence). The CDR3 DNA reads TGCGCCAGTTATAGAAGGGGACAGCTCGGAGGCTCCTACAATGAGCAGTTCTTC. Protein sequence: CASYRRGQLGGSYNEQFF.

The CDR3 nucleotides read TGTGCCAGCAGCTTAGCAGGGACAGGCCTATCCTCCTACAATGAGCAGTTCTTC. It translates to CASSLAGTGLSSYNEQFF. This sequence joins TRBV7-9 and TRBJ2-1; 8 bases match TRBD1. After removal of 0 bases from V and 0 bases from J, the junction contained 7 bases not matched to a gene. The length of the CDR3 is 18 residues. CDR1 is SEHNR, CDR2 FQNEAQ, per germline (reference sequence). Supplemented by reference TRBV7-9 and TRBJ2-1, the full variable domain reads DTGVSQNPRHKITKRGQNVTFRCDPISEHNRLYWYRQTLGQGPEFLTYFQNEAQLEKSRLLSDRFSAERPKGSFSTLEIQRTEQGDSAMYLCASSLAGTGLSSYNEQFFGPGTRLTVL.

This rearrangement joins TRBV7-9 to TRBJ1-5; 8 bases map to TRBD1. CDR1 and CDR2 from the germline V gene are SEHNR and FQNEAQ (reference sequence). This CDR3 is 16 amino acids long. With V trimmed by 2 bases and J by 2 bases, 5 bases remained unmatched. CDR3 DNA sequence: TGTGCCAGCAGCTTATCCGGGACAGGAGGCAATCAGCCCCAGCATTTT. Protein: CASSLSGTGGNQPQHF.

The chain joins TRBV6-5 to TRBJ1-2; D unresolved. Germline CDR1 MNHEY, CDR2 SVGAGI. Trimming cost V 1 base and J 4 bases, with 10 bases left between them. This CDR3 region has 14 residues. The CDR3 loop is CASSYFRRSYGYTF. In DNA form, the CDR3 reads TGTGCCAGCAGTTACTTTCGCAGATCCTATGGCTACACCTTC.

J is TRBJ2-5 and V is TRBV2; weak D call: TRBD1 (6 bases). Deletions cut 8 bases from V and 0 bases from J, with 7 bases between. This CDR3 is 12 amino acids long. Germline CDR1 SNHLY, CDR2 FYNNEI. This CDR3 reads CASRDNQETQYF. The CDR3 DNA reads TGTGCCAGCCGGGACAACCAAGAGACCCAGTACTTC.

In nucleotides, the CDR3 is TGCGCCAGCAGCCCTTACAGGGGCTACGAGCAGTACTTC. Translating gives CASSPYRGYEQYF. The rearrangement uses TRBV4-1 and TRBJ2-7, with TRBD1 identical over 7 bases. The ends lost 4 bases at V and 3 bases at J; junction bases unmatched: 3. The CDR3 has 13 residues. Germline V gene lookup returns CDR1 MGHRA and CDR2 YSYEKL.

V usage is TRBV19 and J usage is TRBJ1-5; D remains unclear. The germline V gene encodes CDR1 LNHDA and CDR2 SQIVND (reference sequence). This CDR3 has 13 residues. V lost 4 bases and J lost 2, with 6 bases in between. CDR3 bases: TGTGCCAGTAGTACTTCTGGCAATCAGCCCCAGCATTTT. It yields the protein CASSTSGNQPQHF.

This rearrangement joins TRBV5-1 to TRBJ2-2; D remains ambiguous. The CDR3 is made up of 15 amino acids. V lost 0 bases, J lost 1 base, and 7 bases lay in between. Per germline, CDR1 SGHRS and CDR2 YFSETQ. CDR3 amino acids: CASSLESGNTGELFF. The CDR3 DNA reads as TGCGCCAGCAGCTTGGAATCGGGGAACACCGGGGAGCTGTTTTTT.